Described below is a single TCR beta chain sequence and its context. These data belong to a study of cytomegalovirus exposure and HLA in healthy donors. The study ran its PCR with 60 Vbeta and 13 Jbeta primers. Profiled with immunoSEQ multiplex PCR; TCRdb holds only in-frame clones, not every one. The data contain 160,000 or so clones, around 83% of them singletons. The study sampled nominally healthy donors, though unrecorded immune exposures were likely. Germline lookup yields CDR1 SEHNR and CDR2 FQNEAQ (reference sequence). The CDR3 runs 14 residues. V shed 1 base, J shed 8 bases, and the junction held 4 bases outside the gene matches.

Sequenced input: PBMCs. The chain carries TRBV7-9 and TRBJ2-1; 8 bases are a match to TRBD1. This sequence was found in a man in his fifties in good health and CMV-seropositive. Written as DNA, the CDR3 is TGTGCCAGCAGCTTAGTTGCCAGGGGGCATGAGCAGTTCTTC. As protein: CASSLVARGHEQFF.